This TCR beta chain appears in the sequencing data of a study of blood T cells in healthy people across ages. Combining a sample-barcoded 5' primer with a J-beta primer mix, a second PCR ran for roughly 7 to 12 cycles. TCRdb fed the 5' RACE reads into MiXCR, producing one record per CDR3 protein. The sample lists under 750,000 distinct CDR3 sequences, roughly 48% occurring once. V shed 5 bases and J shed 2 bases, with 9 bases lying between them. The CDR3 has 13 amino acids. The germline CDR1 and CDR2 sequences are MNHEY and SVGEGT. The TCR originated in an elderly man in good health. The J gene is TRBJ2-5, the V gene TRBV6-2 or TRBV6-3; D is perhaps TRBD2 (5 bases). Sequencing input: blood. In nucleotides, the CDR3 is TGTGCCAGCAGTGACCGGGGTCAAGAGACCCAGTACTTC. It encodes CASSDRGQETQYF.